These 22 T cell receptor beta chains share one sample of origin, sequenced in a study of low-dose radiotherapy and immunotherapy resistance in tumors. With a constant-region primer and a V-primer adapter, TCRs were subjected to roughly 18 PCR cycles of amplification. TCRdb re-analysed the reads in MiXCR, keeping a single row per CDR3 protein. Of approximately 52,000 distinct CDR3 sequences listed, around a third are singletons. Time point here: after trial treatment. Specified treatment: LDRT plus nivolumab, ipilimumab, low-dose cyclophosphamide and aspirin (RACIN trial). This material consisted of PBMCs, taken after low-dose radiotherapy plus immunotherapy. The receptors come from a male donor with rectosigmoid adenocarcinoma.

The chain combines TRBV4-2 with TRBJ2-2, with 7 bases aligning to TRBD1. The CDR3 totals 17 residues. The germline CDR1 and CDR2 sequences are LGHNA and YNFKEQ. Unmatched junction bases numbered 14, after V lost 3 bases and J lost 7 bases. CDR3 residues: CASSQTPIQQGVGELFF. The CDR3 nucleotides read TGTGCCAGCAGCCAGACACCAATTCAGCAGGGGGTCGGGGAGCTGTTTTTT.

This clonotype has more than one count but fewer than ten. The genes are TRBV28 and TRBJ2-1; TRBD1 matches at 7 bases. The V gene's germline CDR1 is MDHEN and CDR2 SYDVKM. The CDR3 covers 13 residues. V lost 8 bases, J lost 8 bases, and 9 bases stayed unmatched. The CDR3 DNA reads TGTGCCAGCGGGACAGCCGTTCGGGATGAGCAGTTCTTC. Its translation is CASGTAVRDEQFF.

The chain employs TRBV3-1 and TRBJ2-1; D remains unclear. The CDR3 totals 12 residues. Trimming shortened V by 4 bases and J by 10 bases, and 11 bases separated the two germline ends. CDR1 is LGHDT and CDR2 is YNNKEL in the germline V gene (reference sequence). The CDR3 DNA sequence: TGTGCCAGCAGCCCCGGACCTCGCGAGCAGTTCTTC. It yields the protein CASSPGPREQFF.

This rearrangement joins TRBV4-3 to TRBJ2-7; 10 bases align to TRBD1. J lost 7 bases, V lost 0 bases, and 9 bases had no gene match. This CDR3 spans 16 amino acids. The germline gives CDR1 LGHNA, CDR2 YSLEER. This CDR3 reads CASSQDRRQGAQEQYF. In DNA form, the CDR3 reads TGCGCCAGCAGCCAAGATAGGAGACAGGGGGCGCAAGAGCAGTACTTC.

This clonotype was recorded many times. The J gene is TRBJ1-3, the V gene TRBV12-5; D not resolved. The ends were cut back, 2 bases at V and 0 bases at J, with 8 bases in the middle. There are 15 residues in the CDR3. CDR1 and CDR2 from the germline V gene are LGHNT and FRNRAP. The CDR3 DNA sequence: TGTGCTAGTGGTTTGTCGGTGAGCTCTGGAAACACCATATATTTT. It yields the protein CASGLSVSSGNTIYF.

This clonotype was counted ten times or more. J is TRBJ1-1 and V is TRBV6-2 or TRBV6-3; 8 nucleotides agree with TRBD1. Trimming at V came to 2 bases and at J to 3 bases, leaving 8 bases not matched to a gene. There are 16 residues in the CDR3. CDR1 MNHEY and CDR2 SVGEGT come from the germline V gene. The CDR3: CASSYVVGQGYTEAFF. The CDR3, as DNA: TGTGCCAGCAGTTACGTCGTTGGACAGGGATACACTGAAGCTTTCTTT.

This clonotype was picked up many times. In nucleotides, the CDR3 is TGTGCCAGCAGCTTCTCCCCTAGCGGGGTTGATACGCAGTATTTT. Protein product: CASSFSPSGVDTQYF. The V gene is TRBV7-8, the J gene TRBJ2-3; 9 bases align to TRBD2. Germline loops: CDR1 SGHVS, CDR2 FQNEAQ. The V and J ends lost 3 bases and 6 bases, in that order; junction bases with no gene match: 7. CDR3 length: 15 residues. Complete variable domain (other parts from reference TRBV7-8 and TRBJ2-3): GAGVSQSPRYKVAKRGQDVALRCDPISGHVSLFWYQQALGQGPEFLTYFQNEAQLDKSGLPSDRFFAERPEGSVSTLKIQRTQQEDSAVYLCASSFSPSGVDTQYFGPGTRLTVL.

This clonotype was seen a handful of times. This chain links TRBV2 with TRBJ1-3, with TRBD1 matching 8 bases. After removal of 5 bases from V and 5 bases from J, the junction contained 8 bases not matched to a gene. Germline V gene sequence: CDR1 SNHLY, CDR2 FYNNEI. The CDR3 runs 15 residues. This chain's CDR3 is CASSTGQGRRNTIYF. CDR3 bases: TGTGCCAGCAGTACAGGACAGGGCCGGAGAAACACCATATATTTT.

This chain joins TRBV29-1 and TRBJ2-2; tentatively, D is TRBD2 (5 bases). Between the trimmed V and J ends, which lost 2 bases and 6 bases, there was a span of 16 bases. Germline CDR1 reads SQVTM; CDR2 reads ANQGSEA. The CDR3 is 15 residues long. CDR3 sequence: CSVESTRELPGELFF. Here the CDR3 DNA reads TGCAGCGTTGAATCGACAAGGGAGTTACCCGGGGAGCTGTTTTTT.

The chain employs TRBV28 and TRBJ2-1; TRBD2 agrees at 10 bases. The trim removed 6 bases at V and 1 base at J, leaving 6 bases unmatched. CDR1 is MDHEN and CDR2 is SYDVKM in the germline V gene. This CDR3 comprises 16 residues. The CDR3 reads CASRSAGGASYNEQFF. For the CDR3, the DNA is TGTGCCAGCAGGTCAGCGGGGGGGGCGTCCTACAATGAGCAGTTCTTC.

The CDR3 loop is CASSDSAGGSTDTQYF. In nucleotides, the CDR3 is TGTGCCAGCAGTGACTCAGCGGGGGGGTCGACAGATACGCAGTATTTT. This chain connects TRBV6-4 to TRBJ2-3, with TRBD2 identical over 10 bases. The germline V gene has CDR1 MRHNA and CDR2 SNTAGT. J gave up 3 bases and V 0 bases, and 3 bases lay outside the gene matches. This CDR3 has 16 amino acids.

Many counts were recorded for this clonotype. This chain joins TRBV9 and TRBJ1-1; 9 positions agree with TRBD1. The V gene end was trimmed by 3 bases and the J gene end by 1 base; junction bases not matched to a gene: 1. The CDR3 extends over 14 amino acids. Germline CDR1 is SGDLS and CDR2 is YYNGEE. The CDR3 here is CASSATGGNTEAFF. In nucleotides, the CDR3 is TGTGCCAGCAGCGCGACAGGGGGGAACACTGAAGCTTTCTTT.

This clonotype was seen more than once but under ten times. One base separates it from a far larger clone, so it is likely a read error. This rearrangement joins TRBV7-9 to TRBJ2-1; TRBD1 is a possible D gene (5 bases). CDR1 is SEHNR, CDR2 FQNEAQ, per germline (reference sequence). The CDR3 loop spans 12 amino acids. Trimming removed 3 bases at V and 10 bases at J, with 10 bases between. The CDR3 nucleotides are TGTGCCAGCAGCTTCAGGGCGGACGAGCAGTTCTTC. It encodes CASSFRADEQFF. Combining the CDR3 with reference TRBV7-9 and TRBJ2-1 gives the whole variable domain DTGVSQNPRHKITKRGQNVTFRCDPISEHNRLYWYRQTLGQGPEFLTYFQNEAQLEKSRLLSDRFSAERPKGSFSTLEIQRTEQGDSAMYLCASSFRADEQFFGPGTRLTVL.

The chain carries TRBV28 and TRBJ2-1, with D perhaps matching TRBD2 (6 bases). With 7 bases removed from V and 0 bases from J, the gap between germline ends came to 19 bases. The CDR3 is 17 residues long. Germline V gene lookup returns CDR1 MDHEN and CDR2 SYDVKM. The CDR3 DNA sequence: TGTGCCAGCACCCCATTTCCGGGGGTTAGCTCCTACAATGAGCAGTTCTTC. Its translation: CASTPFPGVSSYNEQFF.

This clonotype has at least ten counts. J is TRBJ2-3 and V is TRBV29-1, with TRBD1 matching over 10 bases. The germline V gene encodes CDR1 SQVTM and CDR2 ANQGSEA. With V trimmed by 7 bases and J by 5 bases, 6 bases remained unmatched. The CDR3 contains 13 residues. CDR3 nucleotide sequence: TGCAGCGCCCGGACAGGGGGTAAAGATACGCAGTATTTT. Translation gives CSARTGGKDTQYF.

The sample holds many counts of this clonotype. The rearrangement links TRBV5-1 to TRBJ1-1; the D gene is possibly TRBD1 (5 bases). CDR3 length equals 14 residues. The V end was cut by 4 bases, the J end by 5 bases, with 15 bases between. Germline V gene sequence: CDR1 SGHRS, CDR2 YFSETQ. This CDR3 reads CASSPGTALTEAFF. In nucleotides, the CDR3 is TGCGCCAGCAGCCCGGGGACGGCGCTTACTGAAGCTTTCTTT.

This clonotype was detected many times. CDR3 DNA: TGTGCCAGCAGTTTGAAGGGACAGGGGTTTTACGAGCAGTACTTC. It yields the protein CASSLKGQGFYEQYF. The V and J genes are TRBV27 and TRBJ2-7, with TRBD1 identical over 10 bases. Germline V CDR1 and CDR2: MNHEY, SMNVEV (reference sequence). J gave up 4 bases and V 3 bases, and 6 bases lay outside the gene matches. This CDR3 is built from 15 residues.

Comments on this clonotype: This likely traces to a read error, being one base from a far larger clone. The rearrangement uses TRBV27 and TRBJ2-7, with 13 bases that match TRBD2. Germline CDR1 MNHEY, CDR2 SMNVEV (reference sequence). V dropped 5 bases and J dropped 7; count of bases not matched to a gene: 11. The CDR3 consists of 16 residues. The CDR3 region is CASSRRTSGSYNEQYF. CDR3 nucleotides: TGTGCCAGCAGTCGACGGACTAGCGGGAGCTACAATGAGCAGTACTTC.

This clonotype was seen ten or more times. The chain uses TRBV14 and TRBJ1-4, with no clear D. There are 13 residues in the CDR3. Trimming took off 1 base at V and 10 bases at J, with 10 bases between the two ends. Germline assignment: CDR1 SGHDN and CDR2 FVKESK. The DNA for the CDR3 is TGTGCCAGCAGCCAAGGTCGGTTAGGAAAACTGTTTTTT. The encoded protein is CASSQGRLGKLFF. Using reference TRBV14 and TRBJ1-4 for the parts outside the CDR3, the full variable domain is EAGVTQFPSHSVIEKGQTVTLRCDPISGHDNLYWYRRVMGKEIKFLLHFVKESKQDESGMPNNRFLAERTGGTYSTLKVQPAELEDSGVYFCASSQGRLGKLFFGSGTQLSVL.

The chain has TRBV7-8 and TRBJ1-6; D may be TRBD1 (6 bases). Trimming took off 4 bases at V and 10 bases at J, with 20 bases between the two ends. CDR1 and CDR2 (germline): SGHVS, FQNEAQ. This CDR3 is built from 16 residues. The CDR3 loop reads CASSSPTGAVVSPLHF. DNA for the CDR3: TGTGCCAGCAGCTCCCCGACAGGCGCAGTGGTATCACCCCTCCACTTT.

This clonotype was detected ten times or more. This chain joins TRBV11-2 and TRBJ2-7; the D is unclear. Between the trimmed V and J ends, which lost 3 bases and 2 bases, there was a span of 8 bases. Per germline, CDR1 SGHAT and CDR2 FQNNGV. The CDR3 covers 13 residues. CDR3 region: CASSFGSAYEQYF. DNA for the CDR3: TGTGCCAGCAGCTTTGGGTCGGCCTACGAGCAGTACTTC.

There are many counts of this clonotype. This CDR3 is CASSLAGTGQHTEAFF. CDR3 coding DNA: TGTGCCAGCAGCTTAGCCGGGACAGGACAACACACTGAAGCTTTCTTT. The chain combines TRBV7-9 with TRBJ1-1; 8 bases are shared with TRBD1. V was clipped by 0 bases and J by 3 bases; unmatched bases: 6. The CDR3 is 16 amino acids. Germline values: CDR1 SEHNR, CDR2 FQNEAQ (reference sequence).